This passage covers 4 T cell receptor beta chains from one sample sequenced in a study of cytomegalovirus exposure and HLA in healthy donors. 60 Vbeta and 13 Jbeta primers were used in PCR. Measured with immunoSEQ multiplex PCR; TCRdb has only the in-frame clones, and not every one. The data contain around 180,000 clones, approximately 80% of them singletons. Sequenced sample: PBMCs. These receptor sequences come from a man under 40 in good health and CMV-seropositive.

The J gene is TRBJ2-7, the V gene TRBV7-3; 7 nucleotides line up with TRBD2. The J segment lost 1 base and the V segment lost 5 bases, leaving 11 bases of the junction unmatched. The CDR3 runs 16 residues. Germline values: CDR1 SGHTA, CDR2 FQGTGA. CDR3 amino acids: CASSLGGGLLSYEQYF. For the CDR3, the DNA is TGTGCCAGCAGCCTCGGCGGGGGACTCCTTTCCTACGAGCAGTACTTC. Based on the CDR3 plus reference TRBV7-3 and TRBJ2-7, the full variable domain is GAGVSQTPSNKVTEKGKYVELRCDPISGHTALYWYRQSLGQGPEFLIYFQGTGAADDSGLPNDRFFAVRPEGSVSTLKIQRTERGDSAVYLCASSLGGGLLSYEQYFGPGTRLTVT.

The chain employs TRBV5-1 and TRBJ1-5, with D perhaps TRBD1 (5 bases). Deletions cut 4 bases from V and 6 bases from J, with 20 bases between. Germline CDR1 SGHRS, CDR2 YFSETQ. This CDR3 is built from 16 residues. This CDR3 is CASSVGAGGSGQPQHF. The CDR3 bases are TGCGCCAGCAGCGTCGGGGCGGGGGGAAGCGGTCAGCCCCAGCATTTT.

The gene calls are TRBV5-6 and TRBJ2-1, with a tentative D call TRBD1 (6 bases). Trimming removed 4 bases from V and 7 bases from J, with 15 bases in between. The germline CDR1 and CDR2 sequences are SGHDT and YYEEEE. The CDR3 has 14 residues. CDR3 coding DNA: TGTGCCAGCAGCGCCCCGTACAGGGAGAATGAGCAGTTCTTC. It translates to CASSAPYRENEQFF.

The CDR3 DNA reads as TGTGCCAGCAGCGTTAGCGGCTCACCCGTGGGCACAGATACGCAGTATTTT. Residues: CASSVSGSPVGTDTQYF. The V and J genes are TRBV7-8 and TRBJ2-3; TRBD2 might be the D (6 bases). The CDR3 loop spans 17 amino acids. Germline V gene data show CDR1 as SGHVS and CDR2 as FQNEAQ. Trimming stripped 5 bases from V and 1 base from J, with 19 bases between.